These T cell receptor beta chains were read from a single sample in a study of blood T cell repertoires in COVID-19. Measured with immunoSEQ multiplex PCR; TCRdb has only the in-frame clones, and not every one. The sample shows about 150,000 clones, around 90% of them seen only once. The sample taken for sequencing was PBMCs or T cells enriched from blood (not recorded which). These TCRs come from a woman aged 40 to 55 who had been exposed to COVID-19. The CDR3 runs from the conserved cysteine through the conserved F or W. D genes are given only for firm matches. For some rows the clone size is stated as once, few or many, or as a class when expanded; others skip it.

>TRBV27|NA|TRBJ2-7|NA|15
TGTGCCAGCAGTTTTAACAGGGCAGGATCCTACGAGCAGTACTTC
CASSFNRAGSYEQYF
>TRBV3-1/TRBV3-2|NA|TRBJ2-7|TRBD1|16
TGTGCCAGCAGCCAAGAGGAGGGACAGGGGAACTACGAGCAGTACTTC
CASSQEEGQGNYEQYF
>TRBV2|NA|TRBJ1-5|TRBD1|15
TGTGCCAGCAGTGAAGCCAGGACAGGTTTAAGGCCCCAGCATTTT
CASSEARTGLRPQHF
>TRBV12-5|NA|TRBJ2-7|TRBD1|14
TGTGCTAGTGGTCCCCGACAGGGCTCCTACGAGCAGTACTTC
CASGPRQGSYEQYF
>TRBV6-5|NA|TRBJ2-2|TRBD2|15
TGTGCCAGCGCAACGCGGGGGGGTAACACCGGGGAGCTGTTTTTT
CASATRGGNTGELFF
>TRBV4-1|NA|TRBJ1-6|NA|15
TGCGCCAGCAGCCTGCGGGCCCTTGGCAATTCACCCCTCCACTTT
CASSLRALGNSPLHF
>TRBV6-5|NA|TRBJ1-2|NA|14
TGTGCCAGCAGTTACGACCGGGGGATAGGGGGCTACACCTTC
CASSYDRGIGGYTF
>TRBV6-2/TRBV6-3|NA|TRBJ2-3|TRBD2|15
TGTGCCAGCAGTTCCGGGACTAGCGGTGGGAATACGCAGTATTTT
CASSSGTSGGNTQYF
>TRBV12-3/TRBV12-4|NA|TRBJ2-1|NA|12
TGTGCCAGCAGACAGGGCCCTTTAGGGCAGTTCTTC
CASRQGPLGQFF
>TRBV5-4|NA|TRBJ1-1|NA|12
TGTGCCAGCAGCTTGGCCAAGGACATGGCTTTCTTT
CASSLAKDMAFF
>TRBV19|once|TRBJ2-2|NA|16
TGTGCCAGTAGTATTCCGGGAGCCGGGGCCGGCGGGGAGCTGTTTTTT
CASSIPGAGAGGELFF
>TRBV7-3|once|TRBJ2-1|TRBD1|14
TGTGCCAGCAGCCCAACGACAGGGAACAATGAGCAGTTCTTC
CASSPTTGNNEQFF
>TRBV28|NA|TRBJ2-7|NA|18
TGTGTCACCGAGCGCCAGCAGTTTATCAAGGGGCAGTACTACGAGCAGTACTTC
CVTERQQFIKGQYYEQYF
>TRBV5-1|NA|TRBJ1-1|NA|16
TGCGCCAGCAGCCCCGGTTTCCAGGGAATAATCACTGAAGCTTTCTTT
CASSPGFQGIITEAFF
>TRBV7-9|once|TRBJ2-7|NA|15
TGTGCCAGCAGCTTAGGAACAGGGTTAATCGACGAGCAGTACTTC
CASSLGTGLIDEQYF
>TRBV3-1/TRBV3-2|NA|TRBJ1-4|NA|12
TGTGCCAGCAGCACTATAACTGAAAAACTGTTTTTT
CASSTITEKLFF
>TRBV3-1/TRBV3-2|NA|TRBJ2-7|NA|14
TGTGCCAGCAGCCACGGGGGTAGCTCCTACGAGCAGTACTTC
CASSHGGSSYEQYF
>TRBV25-1|NA|TRBJ1-2|NA|16
TGTGCCAGCAGTGGCCTTGCAGGGCAGGGAGGCTATGGCTACACCTTC
CASSGLAGQGGYGYTF
>TRBV7-9|few|TRBJ2-1|TRBD2|15
TGTGCCAGCAGCTTTAGCAGCGGGAGGAGGGATGAGCAGTTCTTC
CASSFSSGRRDEQFF
>TRBV28|NA|TRBJ2-2|NA|14
TGTGCCAGTAAAAGCGGAGGGAGCTCTCGAGAGCTGTTTTTT
CASKSGGSSRELFF
>TRBV6-6|NA|TRBJ2-1|TRBD1|17
TGTGCCAGCAGTCCAGTAGGGACAGGGTTCACCTACAATGAGCAGTTCTTC
CASSPVGTGFTYNEQFF
>TRBV5-1|NA|TRBJ2-7|TRBD1|14
TGCGCCAGCAGCGTAACCGGGACAGAGCGCGAGCAGTACTTC
CASSVTGTEREQYF
>TRBV19|NA|TRBJ1-3|NA|15
TGTGCCAGTAGTGCTACAGATACCCCTGGAAACACCATATATTTT
CASSATDTPGNTIYF
>TRBV11-2|NA|TRBJ2-1|NA|14
TGTGCCAGCAGGTCCGCTAGAGGCCACAATGAGCAGTTCTTC
CASRSARGHNEQFF